This is a list of T cell receptor beta chains from one sample in a study of T-cell reconstitution after alpha-beta-depleted transplantation in children. Each CDR3 protein gets one entry after TCRdb re-called the PCR reads with MiXCR. The sample lists roughly 500,000 distinct CDR3 sequences; roughly an eighth were seen once. The sequenced sample was PBMCs from the stem cell graft donor, obtained from the stem cell graft. All receptors come from a human donor who donated a stem cell graft to a child with combined immunodeficiency. Both conserved end residues are part of each CDR3. A D gene is named only where the DNA matches it firmly. Some rows mark clone size as missing; the rest say once, few, many or name a class of expanded clone.

>NA|TRBD2|TRBJ2-7|TRBV5-1
CASSLAGTSGGDYEQYF
TGCGCCAGCAGCTTGGCCGGGACTAGCGGGGGGGACTACGAGCAGTACTTC
>few|NA|TRBJ1-1|TRBV6-1
CASSDPKENTEAFF
TGTGCCAGCAGTGACCCCAAGGAGAACACTGAAGCTTTCTTT
>few|NA|TRBJ2-7|TRBV20-1
CSARRTDSGGYEQYF
TGCAGTGCTAGGAGGACAGACAGCGGCGGTTACGAGCAGTACTTC
>few|NA|TRBJ2-5|TRBV4-2
CASGPGLRQETQYF
TGTGCCAGCGGCCCCGGACTGAGACAAGAGACCCAGTACTTC
>few|NA|TRBJ2-5|TRBV12-3/TRBV12-4
CASRLDEFQETQYF
TGTGCCAGCAGACTGGACGAATTCCAAGAGACCCAGTACTTC
>few|NA|TRBJ1-5|TRBV12-3/TRBV12-4
CASSLSGAQPSNQPQHF
TGTGCCAGCAGTTTAAGCGGGGCACAGCCTTCCAATCAGCCCCAGCATTTT
>many|TRBD1|TRBJ1-5|TRBV12-3/TRBV12-4
CASSRTGDPNQPQHF
TGTGCCAGCAGTAGGACAGGGGACCCCAATCAGCCCCAGCATTTT
>many|NA|TRBJ1-1|TRBV7-9
CASSFQNTEAFF
TGTGCCAGCAGCTTCCAAAACACTGAAGCTTTCTTT
>many|TRBD1|TRBJ1-1|TRBV12-3/TRBV12-4
CASSLGQGTEAFF
TGTGCCAGCAGCTTAGGACAGGGAACTGAAGCTTTCTTT
>NA|TRBD2|TRBJ2-3|TRBV14
CASSQDRWEGTQYF
TGTGCCAGCAGCCAAGATAGGTGGGAGGGAACGCAGTATTTT
>few|NA|TRBJ2-1|TRBV24-1
CATSSGRYNEQFF
TGTGCCACCAGCTCCGGCCGCTACAATGAGCAGTTCTTC
>few|NA|TRBJ1-5|TRBV6-1
CASSEATDRQHF
TGTGCCAGCAGCGAGGCGACAGACCGACAGCATTTT
>many|TRBD2|TRBJ2-5|TRBV10-3
CAISREGEETQYF
TGTGCCATCAGCAGGGAGGGAGAAGAGACCCAGTACTTC
>few|TRBD2|TRBJ2-2|TRBV4-2
CASSQGTSGGNTGELFF
TGTGCCAGCAGCCAAGGGACTAGCGGGGGGAACACCGGGGAGCTGTTTTTT
>NA|NA|TRBJ1-1|TRBV11-1
CASKLGEGTEAFF
TGTGCCAGCAAACTAGGGGAGGGCACTGAAGCTTTCTTT
>many|NA|TRBJ2-7|TRBV7-6
CASSLGGLLYEQYF
TGTGCCAGCAGCTTAGGCGGGTTACTCTACGAGCAGTACTTC
>NA|NA|TRBJ2-6|TRBV12-3/TRBV12-4
CATLGANVLTF
TGTGCCACCTTGGGGGCCAACGTCCTGACTTTC
>few|NA|TRBJ2-1|TRBV24-1
CATSVGEYGQFF
TGTGCCACCAGTGTCGGGGAGTACGGGCAGTTCTTC
>NA|NA|TRBJ2-3|TRBV5-1
CASSLQPGTDTQYF
TGCGCCAGCAGCTTGCAACCGGGGACAGATACGCAGTATTTT
>NA|TRBD1|TRBJ2-6|TRBV10-2
CASRRQGAQFGANVLTF
TGCGCCAGCAGACGACAGGGGGCGCAATTTGGGGCCAACGTCCTGACTTTC
>NA|NA|TRBJ1-3|TRBV12-3/TRBV12-4
CASSVGGNTIYF
TGTGCCAGCAGTGTTGGTGGAAACACCATATATTTT
>NA|TRBD2|TRBJ2-7|TRBV12-3/TRBV12-4
CASSSWTSWDEQYF
TGTGCCAGCAGTTCCTGGACTAGCTGGGACGAGCAGTACTTC
>many|NA|TRBJ2-1|TRBV24-1
CAGDGPDEQFF
TGTGCCGGGGACGGTCCAGATGAGCAGTTCTTC
>few|NA|TRBJ2-7|TRBV29-1
CSVVGPTTSYEQYF
TGCAGCGTTGTGGGGCCTACGACGTCCTACGAGCAGTACTTC
>few|NA|TRBJ2-7|TRBV7-2
CASSQQRDSYEQYF
TGTGCCAGCAGCCAACAACGGGATTCCTACGAGCAGTACTTC
>NA|TRBD2|TRBJ2-3|TRBV29-1
CSGWVAGADTQYF
TGCAGCGGATGGGTAGCGGGCGCAGATACGCAGTATTTT
>NA|NA|TRBJ2-4|TRBV7-9
CASSPEGNIQYF
TGTGCCAGCAGCCCCGAGGGGAACATTCAGTACTTC
>few|TRBD2|TRBJ2-7|TRBV29-1
CSVEGDRTVAGGPYEQYF
TGCAGCGTTGAAGGGGACAGGACCGTAGCGGGAGGGCCCTACGAGCAGTACTTC
>few|NA|TRBJ2-5|TRBV7-9
CASTLWAETQYF
TGTGCCAGCACCCTATGGGCGGAGACCCAGTACTTC
>many|NA|TRBJ2-5|TRBV7-2
CASSWENSETQYF
TGTGCCAGCAGTTGGGAAAATTCGGAGACCCAGTACTTC
>NA|TRBD1|TRBJ1-1|TRBV27
CASSLKTGAAANTEAFF
TGTGCCAGCAGCCTAAAAACAGGGGCTGCGGCGAACACTGAAGCTTTCTTT
>NA|NA|TRBJ1-1|TRBV29-1
CSALRTENTEAFF
TGCAGCGCTCTTCGGACAGAGAACACTGAAGCTTTCTTT
>NA|NA|TRBJ2-2|TRBV29-1
CSVVAGRDTGELFF
TGCAGCGTTGTTGCAGGCAGGGACACCGGGGAGCTGTTTTTT
>many|TRBD2|TRBJ2-7|TRBV27
CASSLSGRSSYEQYF
TGTGCCAGCAGCCTAAGCGGGAGAAGCTCCTACGAGCAGTACTTC
>many|TRBD2|TRBJ2-3|TRBV7-3
CASSLTGGADTQYF
TGTGCCAGCAGCTTAACCGGGGGGGCAGATACGCAGTATTTT
>few|TRBD2|TRBJ2-3|TRBV18
CASSPRLAGVTDTQYF
TGTGCCAGCTCACCGAGACTAGCGGGAGTTACAGATACGCAGTATTTT
>many|TRBD2|TRBJ2-3|TRBV5-1
CASSLRGGTSETTDTQYF
TGCGCCAGCAGCTTGCGGGGAGGGACTAGCGAAACCACAGATACGCAGTATTTT
>medium-sized|TRBD2|TRBJ2-7|TRBV6-1
CASSERTSGGFEQYF
TGTGCCAGCAGTGAAAGGACTAGCGGGGGCTTCGAGCAGTACTTC
>NA|NA|TRBJ1-3|TRBV7-3
CASSSAGAGNTIYF
TGTGCCAGCAGCTCCGCAGGGGCCGGAAACACCATATATTTT
>NA|NA|TRBJ1-5|TRBV7-3
CASSLIGEQPQHF
TGTGCCAGCAGCTTAATTGGGGAGCAGCCCCAGCATTTT
>NA|TRBD1|TRBJ2-3|TRBV24-1
CATSDLRDRAVDTQYF
TGTGCCACCAGTGATTTGAGAGACAGGGCAGTAGATACGCAGTATTTT
>many|NA|TRBJ2-3|TRBV6-2/TRBV6-3
CASSYSLRDTQYF
TGTGCCAGCAGTTACTCACTCAGGGATACGCAGTATTTT
>NA|NA|TRBJ2-5|TRBV5-8
CASSLAPVGGSKTQYF
TGTGCCAGCAGCTTGGCCCCCGTGGGGGGTTCTAAGACCCAGTACTTC
>NA|NA|TRBJ2-3|TRBV5-1
CASSLGTLRDTDTQYF
TGCGCCAGCAGCTTGGGAACCTTGCGTGACACAGATACGCAGTATTTT
>NA|NA|TRBJ2-5|TRBV27
CASSFNGAYQETQYF
TGTGCCAGCAGTTTTAACGGAGCGTACCAAGAGACCCAGTACTTC
>few|TRBD2|TRBJ2-1|TRBV5-1
CASTSSGIEQFF
TGCGCCAGCACCTCTAGCGGAATCGAGCAGTTCTTC
>many|NA|TRBJ1-1|TRBV12-3/TRBV12-4
CASSHTGRNTEAFF
TGTGCCAGCAGCCATACGGGACGGAATACTGAAGCTTTCTTT
>few|NA|TRBJ1-5|TRBV5-1
CASSLDSYRNQPQHF
TGCGCCAGCAGCTTGGATTCGTACCGGAATCAGCCCCAGCATTTT
>few|TRBD1|TRBJ1-5|TRBV6-5
CASSSGQGHQPQHF
TGTGCCAGCAGTTCGGGACAGGGGCATCAGCCCCAGCATTTT
>NA|NA|TRBJ2-1|TRBV11-3
CASSFRVAAYNEQFF
TGTGCCAGCAGCTTTCGGGTAGCTGCCTACAATGAGCAGTTCTTC
>many|NA|TRBJ2-3|TRBV5-1
CASSFGRPFTDTQYF
TGCGCCAGCAGCTTCGGCAGGCCATTCACAGATACGCAGTATTTT
>NA|TRBD2|TRBJ2-3|TRBV20-1
CSPASGGSDTQYF
TGCAGTCCCGCTAGCGGGGGGTCGGATACGCAGTATTTT
>NA|TRBD1|TRBJ2-7|TRBV3-1
CASSQKPGTAYEQYF
TGTGCCAGCAGCCAAAAGCCCGGGACAGCGTACGAGCAGTACTTC
>NA|NA|TRBJ2-1|TRBV5-5
CASGPRSSEQFF
TGTGCCAGCGGCCCCCGGAGCAGCGAGCAGTTCTTC
>few|NA|TRBJ2-4|TRBV12-3/TRBV12-4
CASSLLEGLTDF
TGTGCCAGCAGTCTTCTGGAGGGGCTTACGGACTTC
>many|NA|TRBJ2-3|TRBV7-8
CASSLRPDTQYF
TGTGCCAGCAGCTTAAGACCAGATACGCAGTATTTT
>NA|NA|TRBJ1-2|TRBV4-3
CASSSKIEVGWGYTF
TGCGCCAGCAGCTCCAAGATAGAGGTCGGCTGGGGCTACACCTTC
>NA|NA|TRBJ1-1|TRBV4-3
CASSPGFGQNTEAFF
TGCGCCAGCAGCCCAGGGTTCGGGCAGAACACTGAAGCTTTCTTT
>NA|TRBD2|TRBJ2-1|TRBV7-2
CASSVSLTSEGEQFF
TGTGCCAGCAGCGTAAGCCTCACTAGCGAGGGTGAGCAGTTCTTC